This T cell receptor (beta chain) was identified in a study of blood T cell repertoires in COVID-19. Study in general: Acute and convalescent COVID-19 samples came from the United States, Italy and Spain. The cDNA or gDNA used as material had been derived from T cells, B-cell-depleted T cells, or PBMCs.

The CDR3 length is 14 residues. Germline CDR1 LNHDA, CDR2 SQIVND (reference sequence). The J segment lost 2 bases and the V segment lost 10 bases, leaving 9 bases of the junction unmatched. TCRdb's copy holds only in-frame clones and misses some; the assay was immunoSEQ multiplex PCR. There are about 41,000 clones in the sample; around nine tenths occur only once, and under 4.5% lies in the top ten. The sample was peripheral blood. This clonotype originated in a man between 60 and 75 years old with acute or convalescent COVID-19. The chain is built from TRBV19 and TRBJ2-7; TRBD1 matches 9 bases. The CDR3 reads CATTPGTGTYEQYF. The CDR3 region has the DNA TGTGCCACCACCCCCGGGACAGGGACCTACGAGCAGTACTTC.